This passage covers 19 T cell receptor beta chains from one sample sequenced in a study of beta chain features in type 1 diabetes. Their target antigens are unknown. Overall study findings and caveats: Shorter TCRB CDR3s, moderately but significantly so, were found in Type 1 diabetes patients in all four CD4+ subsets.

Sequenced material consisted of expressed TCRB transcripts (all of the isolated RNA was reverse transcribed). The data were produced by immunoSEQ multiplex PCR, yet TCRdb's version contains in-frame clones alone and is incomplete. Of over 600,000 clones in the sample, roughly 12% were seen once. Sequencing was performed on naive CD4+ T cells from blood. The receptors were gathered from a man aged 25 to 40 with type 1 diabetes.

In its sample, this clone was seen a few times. CDR3 protein: CASSSWTGDTGELFF. CDR3 bases: TGTGCCAGCAGCTCGTGGACAGGGGACACCGGGGAGCTGTTTTTT. The chain couples TRBV7-8 to TRBJ2-2; 9 bases line up with TRBD1. J gave up 3 bases and V 4 bases, and 3 bases lay outside the gene matches. This CDR3 spans 15 amino acids. Germline V CDR1 and CDR2: SGHVS, FQNEAQ.

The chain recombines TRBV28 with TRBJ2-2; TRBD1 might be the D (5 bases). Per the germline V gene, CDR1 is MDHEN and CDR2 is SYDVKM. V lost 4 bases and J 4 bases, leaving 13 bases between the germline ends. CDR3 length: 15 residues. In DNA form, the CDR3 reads TGTGCCAGCAGTTCACCGACAGACTTCACCGGGGAGCTGTTTTTT. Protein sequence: CASSSPTDFTGELFF. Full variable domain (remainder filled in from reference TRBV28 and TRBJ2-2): DVKVTQSSRYLVKRTGEKVFLECVQDMDHENMFWYRQDPGLGLRLIYFSYDVKMKEKGDIPEGYSVSREKKERFSLILESASTNQTSMYLCASSSPTDFTGELFFGEGSRLTVL.

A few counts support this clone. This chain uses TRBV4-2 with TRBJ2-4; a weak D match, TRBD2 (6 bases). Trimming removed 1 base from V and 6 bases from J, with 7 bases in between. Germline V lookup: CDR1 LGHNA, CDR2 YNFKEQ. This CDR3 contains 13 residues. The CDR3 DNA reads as TGTGCCAGCAGCCAAGCGCGGGGAAACATTCAGTACTTC. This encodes CASSQARGNIQYF.

This chain's CDR3 is CASSLTADTGELFF. CDR3 nucleotide sequence: TGTGCCAGCAGCTTGACAGCAGACACCGGGGAGCTGTTTTTT. The chain links TRBV6-5 to TRBJ2-2; TRBD1 is a possible D gene (5 bases). CDR3 length: 14 amino acids. Trimming shortened V by 6 bases and J by 3 bases, and 11 bases separated the two germline ends. Germline values: CDR1 MNHEY, CDR2 SVGAGI.

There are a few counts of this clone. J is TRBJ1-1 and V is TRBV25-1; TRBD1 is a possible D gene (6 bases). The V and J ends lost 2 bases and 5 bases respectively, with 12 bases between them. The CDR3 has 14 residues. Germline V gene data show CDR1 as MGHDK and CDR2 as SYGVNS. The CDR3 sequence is CASSEGGLGTEAFF. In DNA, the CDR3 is TGTGCCAGCAGTGAAGGGGGGCTGGGGACTGAAGCTTTCTTT.

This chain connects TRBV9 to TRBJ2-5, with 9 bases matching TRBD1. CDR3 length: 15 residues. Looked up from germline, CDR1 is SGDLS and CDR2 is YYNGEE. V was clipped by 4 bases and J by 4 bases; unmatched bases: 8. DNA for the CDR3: TGTGCCAGCAGCTACGGGACAGGGAGTTCAGAGACCCAGTACTTC. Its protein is CASSYGTGSSETQYF.

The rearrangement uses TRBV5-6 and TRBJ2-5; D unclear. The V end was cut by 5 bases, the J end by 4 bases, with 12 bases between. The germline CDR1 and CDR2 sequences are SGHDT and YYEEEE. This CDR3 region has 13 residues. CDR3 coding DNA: TGTGCCAGCAGTCCCCGGACGAGAGAGACCCAGTACTTC. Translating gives CASSPRTRETQYF.

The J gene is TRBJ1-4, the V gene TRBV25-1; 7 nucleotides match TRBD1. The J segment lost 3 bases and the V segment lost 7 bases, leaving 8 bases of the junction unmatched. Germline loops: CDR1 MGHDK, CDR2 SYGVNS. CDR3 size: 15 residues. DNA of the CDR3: TGTGCCAGCAAATTAGAGGGGGCTGCTAATGAAAAACTGTTTTTT. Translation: CASKLEGAANEKLFF.

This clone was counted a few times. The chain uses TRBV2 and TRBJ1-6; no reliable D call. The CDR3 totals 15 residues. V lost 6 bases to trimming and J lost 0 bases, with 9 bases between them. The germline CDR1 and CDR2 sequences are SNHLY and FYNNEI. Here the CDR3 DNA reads TGTGCCAGCAGGGATGGTGTCTCCTATAATTCACCCCTCCACTTT. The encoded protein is CASRDGVSYNSPLHF.

CDR3 nucleotides: TGTGCCAGCAGCGTAGGGGAGGGACTAGCGGGGGTAACAGATACGCAGTATTTT. Its protein product is CASSVGEGLAGVTDTQYF. The V and J genes are TRBV9 and TRBJ2-3, with 14 positions matching TRBD2. The CDR3 totals 18 residues. Germline V gene lookup returns CDR1 SGDLS and CDR2 YYNGEE. J was trimmed by 3 bases and V by 0 bases; bases with no gene match: 6.

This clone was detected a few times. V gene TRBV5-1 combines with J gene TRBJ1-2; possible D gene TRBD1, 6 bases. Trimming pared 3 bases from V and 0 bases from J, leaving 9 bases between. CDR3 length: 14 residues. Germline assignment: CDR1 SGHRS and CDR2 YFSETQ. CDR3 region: CASSWDMANYGYTF. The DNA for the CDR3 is TGCGCCAGCAGCTGGGACATGGCTAACTATGGCTACACCTTC.

CDR3 residues: CASSPLGTPTYNEQFF. CDR3 DNA sequence: TGTGCCAGCTCACCACTGGGGACACCGACCTACAATGAGCAGTTCTTC. The chain links TRBV18 to TRBJ2-1, with a possible D match to TRBD1 (6 bases). The germline V and J ends were trimmed by 1 base and 2 bases, with 12 bases remaining between them. Germline-derived CDR1 and CDR2 are KGHSH and LQKENI. The CDR3 totals 16 residues.

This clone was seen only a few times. The CDR3 sequence: CASSLRLSTAQETQYF. The CDR3 DNA follows: TGTGCCAGCAGCCTCCGGCTCTCGACAGCCCAAGAGACCCAGTACTTC. The chain links TRBV7-2 to TRBJ2-5, with a tentative D call TRBD1 (5 bases). The CDR3 contains 16 residues. The V gene's germline CDR1 is SGHTA and CDR2 FQGNSA. Between the trimmed V and J ends, which lost 5 bases and 1 base, there was a span of 17 bases. Full variable domain (remainder filled in from reference TRBV7-2 and TRBJ2-5): GAGVSQSPSNKVTEKGKDVELRCDPISGHTALYWYRQSLGQGLEFLIYFQGNSAPDKSGLPSDRFSAERTGGSVSTLTIQRTQQEDSAVYLCASSLRLSTAQETQYFGPGTRLLVL.

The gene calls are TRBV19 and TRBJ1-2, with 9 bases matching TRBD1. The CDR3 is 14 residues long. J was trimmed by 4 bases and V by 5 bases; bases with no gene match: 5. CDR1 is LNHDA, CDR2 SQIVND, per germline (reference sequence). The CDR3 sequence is CASSSSTGGYGYTF. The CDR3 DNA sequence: TGTGCCAGTAGTTCTTCGACAGGGGGCTATGGCTACACCTTC.

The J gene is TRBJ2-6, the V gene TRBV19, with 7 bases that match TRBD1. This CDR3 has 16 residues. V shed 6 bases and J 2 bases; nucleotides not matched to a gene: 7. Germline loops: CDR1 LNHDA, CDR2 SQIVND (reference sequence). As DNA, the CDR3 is TGTGCCAGTAGCTCGACAGGGCAGGCTGGGGCCAACGTCCTGACTTTC. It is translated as CASSSTGQAGANVLTF.

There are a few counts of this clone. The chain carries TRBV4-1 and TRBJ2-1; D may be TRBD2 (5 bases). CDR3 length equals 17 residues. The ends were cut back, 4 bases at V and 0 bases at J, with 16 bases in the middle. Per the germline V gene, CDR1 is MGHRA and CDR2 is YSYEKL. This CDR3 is CASSPPQRRSSYNEQFF. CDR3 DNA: TGCGCCAGCAGCCCGCCCCAAAGGAGGAGCTCCTACAATGAGCAGTTCTTC.

This CDR3 is CASSARASTDTQYF. The CDR3 coding sequence is TGTGCCAGCAGCGCCAGGGCTAGCACAGATACGCAGTATTTT. The V gene is TRBV9, the J gene TRBJ2-3, with D possibly matching TRBD1 (5 bases). Germline V lookup: CDR1 SGDLS, CDR2 YYNGEE. V shed 3 bases and J shed 0 bases, with 8 bases lying between them. There are 14 residues in the CDR3.

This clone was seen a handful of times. The DNA for the CDR3 is TGTGCCAGCAGTGGGCGGCTAGCGGTCTACAATGAGCAGTTCTTC. This codes for CASSGRLAVYNEQFF. The chain uses TRBV6-5 and TRBJ2-1; 7 bases match TRBD2. Germline-derived CDR1 and CDR2 are MNHEY and SVGAGI. V lost 5 bases to trimming and J lost 3 bases; unmatched junction nucleotides: 7. This CDR3 spans 15 amino acids.

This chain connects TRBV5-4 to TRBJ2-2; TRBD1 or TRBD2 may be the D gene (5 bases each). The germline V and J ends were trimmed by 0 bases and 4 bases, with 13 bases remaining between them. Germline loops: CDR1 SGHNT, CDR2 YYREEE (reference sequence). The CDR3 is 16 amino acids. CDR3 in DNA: TGTGCCAGCAGCTTGGAATTTGGGACGGGCACCGGGGAGCTGTTTTTT. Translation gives CASSLEFGTGTGELFF.